These 3 T cell receptor beta chains share one sample of origin, sequenced in a study of blood T cell repertoires in COVID-19. Profiling relied on immunoSEQ multiplex PCR, and the TCRdb table lists in-frame clones only, not all of them. The sample yields over 150,000 clones, roughly four fifths seen once. Sequenced material: peripheral blood. The receptors stem from a man older than 75 with acute or convalescent COVID-19.

This rearrangement joins TRBV30 to TRBJ2-1; D uncertain. The CDR3 spans 12 residues. The V gene lost 0 bases and the J gene lost 5 bases, with 5 bases spanning the gap. Germline V gene data show CDR1 as GTSNPN and CDR2 as SVGIG (reference sequence). DNA for the CDR3: TGTGCCTGGAGTGTGAGGAACAATGAGCAGTTCTTC. Amino acid sequence: CAWSVRNNEQFF.

This rearrangement joins TRBV10-3 to TRBJ1-1, with D perhaps TRBD1 (5 bases). The germline V gene encodes CDR1 ENHRY and CDR2 SYGVKD. This CDR3 has 14 amino acids. Trimming removed 0 bases from V and 1 base from J, with 6 bases in between. DNA for the CDR3: TGTGCCATCAGTGAGTCGGGGCAGAACACTGAAGCTTTCTTT. Its protein product is CAISESGQNTEAFF.

The rearrangement links TRBV2 to TRBJ1-1, with 7 bases aligning to TRBD1. After removal of 6 bases from V and 6 bases from J, the junction contained 10 bases not matched to a gene. This CDR3 has 14 amino acids. In germline, CDR1 is SNHLY, CDR2 FYNNEI. The CDR3 bases are TGTGCCAGCAGCCCGCGGACAGGAACTGCTGAAGCTTTCTTT. It translates to CASSPRTGTAEAFF. The complete variable domain, with remaining parts taken from reference TRBV2 and TRBJ1-1, reads EPEVTQTPSHQVTQMGQEVILRCVPISNHLYFYWYRQILGQKVEFLVSFYNNEISEKSEIFDDQFSVERPDGSNFTLKIRSTKLEDSAMYFCASSPRTGTAEAFFGQGTRLTVV.